The rows below give T cell receptor beta chains drawn from one sample of a study of blood T cell repertoires in COVID-19. The data were produced by immunoSEQ multiplex PCR, yet TCRdb's version contains in-frame clones alone and is incomplete. The profile covers around 200,000 clones, with over 60% appearing a single time and 4.5% to 7% taken by the ten largest. Input material: peripheral blood. The receptors come from a woman between 70 and 85 years old with acute or convalescent COVID-19. Each CDR3 is given with its conserved first and last residue. The order of the fields is D gene, clone size, V gene, J gene, CDR3 DNA, CDR3 protein. The D gene is left open where the match is weak. Clone size, where shown, is once, few, many, or a class for clones that have expanded.

D gene: NA; clone size: NA; V gene: TRBV29-1; J gene: TRBJ1-6; CDR3 DNA: TGCAGCGTTGCGAGGACAGAAAATTCACCCCTCCACTTT; CDR3 protein: CSVARTENSPLHF
D gene: NA; clone size: NA; V gene: TRBV3-1/TRBV3-2; J gene: TRBJ2-2; CDR3 DNA: TGTGCCAGCAGCCAATCCTCCAGGGCCGGGGAGCTGTTTTTT; CDR3 protein: CASSQSSRAGELFF
D gene: TRBD2; clone size: NA; V gene: TRBV5-1; J gene: TRBJ2-1; CDR3 DNA: TGCGCCAGCAGCTCCTTTTTTCTAGCGGGGGGAAATGAGCAGTTCTTC; CDR3 protein: CASSSFFLAGGNEQFF
D gene: NA; clone size: NA; V gene: TRBV3-1/TRBV3-2; J gene: TRBJ2-7; CDR3 DNA: TGTGCCAGCAGCCCCTTACCGGGACAGAGGACTGGGGGGTACGAGCAGTACTTC; CDR3 protein: CASSPLPGQRTGGYEQYF
D gene: NA; clone size: once; V gene: TRBV5-1; J gene: TRBJ2-5; CDR3 DNA: TGCGCCAGCAGCTTGGGGACAGAAGAGACCCAGTACTTC; CDR3 protein: CASSLGTEETQYF
D gene: TRBD2; clone size: few; V gene: TRBV24-1; J gene: TRBJ2-1; CDR3 DNA: TGTGCCACCAGTGGGCTGACTAGCGGGCGCTGGGAGCAGTTCTTC; CDR3 protein: CATSGLTSGRWEQFF
D gene: TRBD2; clone size: NA; V gene: TRBV2; J gene: TRBJ2-3; CDR3 DNA: TGTGCCACCACTAGCGGGAGGGCGGGGGCAGCAGATACGCAGTATTTT; CDR3 protein: CATTSGRAGAADTQYF
D gene: TRBD2; clone size: NA; V gene: TRBV7-3; J gene: TRBJ2-1; CDR3 DNA: TGTGCCAGCAGCAGTAGCGGGAGGGGGTCACATGAGCAGTTCTTC; CDR3 protein: CASSSSGRGSHEQFF
D gene: NA; clone size: NA; V gene: TRBV7-9; J gene: TRBJ2-5; CDR3 DNA: TGTGCCAGCACCCCCAGGACACCGGAGAGGCAAGAGACCCAGTACTTC; CDR3 protein: CASTPRTPERQETQYF
D gene: TRBD1; clone size: NA; V gene: TRBV6-6; J gene: TRBJ1-4; CDR3 DNA: TGTGCCAGCACTACGACAGGGGCTAATGAAAAACTGTTTTTT; CDR3 protein: CASTTTGANEKLFF
D gene: TRBD2; clone size: few; V gene: TRBV29-1; J gene: TRBJ2-1; CDR3 DNA: TGCAGCGTTTCCAGAGGACTAGCGGGAGCGTATGAGCAGTTCTTC; CDR3 protein: CSVSRGLAGAYEQFF
D gene: NA; clone size: NA; V gene: TRBV19; J gene: TRBJ1-4; CDR3 DNA: TGTGCCAGTAGTATCTCCAGAGGTGGATTCGAAAAACTGTTTTTT; CDR3 protein: CASSISRGGFEKLFF
D gene: NA; clone size: NA; V gene: TRBV10-3; J gene: TRBJ1-4; CDR3 DNA: TGTGCCACTAAGGACAGCTTCAATGAAAAACTGTTTTTT; CDR3 protein: CATKDSFNEKLFF
D gene: NA; clone size: NA; V gene: TRBV18; J gene: TRBJ2-7; CDR3 DNA: TGTGCCAGCTCACCCGCGACGACAACCGAGCAGTACTTC; CDR3 protein: CASSPATTTEQYF
D gene: TRBD1; clone size: NA; V gene: TRBV7-9; J gene: TRBJ1-2; CDR3 DNA: TGTGCCAGCAGCCACGAACCGGACAGGCCGTCTAACTATGGCTACACCTTC; CDR3 protein: CASSHEPDRPSNYGYTF
D gene: TRBD1; clone size: NA; V gene: TRBV7-2; J gene: TRBJ1-2; CDR3 DNA: TGTGCCAGCAGCTTGACAGGGCATTATGGCTACACCTTC; CDR3 protein: CASSLTGHYGYTF
D gene: NA; clone size: NA; V gene: TRBV9; J gene: TRBJ1-1; CDR3 DNA: TGTGCCAGCAGCCTAACAGGCGACACTGAAGCTTTCTTT; CDR3 protein: CASSLTGDTEAFF
D gene: TRBD2; clone size: NA; V gene: TRBV5-6; J gene: TRBJ2-3; CDR3 DNA: TGTGCCAGCAGCTTGGTAGCGGGAGGCGGTCCTAGCACAGATACGCAGTATTTT; CDR3 protein: CASSLVAGGGPSTDTQYF
D gene: NA; clone size: NA; V gene: TRBV6-5; J gene: TRBJ1-4; CDR3 DNA: TGTGCCAGCAGTTACTCATACGAGGGCGAAAAACTGTTTTTT; CDR3 protein: CASSYSYEGEKLFF
D gene: TRBD2; clone size: once; V gene: TRBV29-1; J gene: TRBJ2-7; CDR3 DNA: TGCAGCGCCACCCGGGACAGGGGACTAGCGGGTTCCCACGAGCAGTACTTC; CDR3 protein: CSATRDRGLAGSHEQYF
D gene: NA; clone size: few; V gene: TRBV28; J gene: TRBJ1-6; CDR3 DNA: TGTGCCAGCAGTTTCTCCTACAGGGTGGGGAATTCACCCCTCCACTTT; CDR3 protein: CASSFSYRVGNSPLHF
D gene: TRBD2; clone size: NA; V gene: TRBV11-1; J gene: TRBJ2-7; CDR3 DNA: TGTGCCAGCAGCCACACGAGCGGGGACTCTTACGAGCAGTACTTC; CDR3 protein: CASSHTSGDSYEQYF
D gene: NA; clone size: NA; V gene: TRBV5-4; J gene: TRBJ1-2; CDR3 DNA: TGTGCCAGCAGTTTCTCCAGGGAAATCTCTGGCTACACCTTC; CDR3 protein: CASSFSREISGYTF
D gene: NA; clone size: NA; V gene: TRBV2; J gene: TRBJ1-5; CDR3 DNA: TGTGCCAGCGATTTTACTATTGCAAGCAATCAGCCCCAGCATTTT; CDR3 protein: CASDFTIASNQPQHF
D gene: NA; clone size: NA; V gene: TRBV7-9; J gene: TRBJ2-5; CDR3 DNA: TGTGCCAGCAGCTTAGCCCCCACATGGGAGACCCAGTACTTC; CDR3 protein: CASSLAPTWETQYF
D gene: NA; clone size: NA; V gene: TRBV7-2; J gene: TRBJ1-4; CDR3 DNA: TGTGCCAGCAGCTTAGAAGGGGCGACAACTAATGAAAAACTGTTTTTT; CDR3 protein: CASSLEGATTNEKLFF
D gene: NA; clone size: NA; V gene: TRBV21-1; J gene: TRBJ1-6; CDR3 DNA: TGTGCCAGCAGTGGTCTGGGACAGACGAATTCACCCCTCCACTTT; CDR3 protein: CASSGLGQTNSPLHF
D gene: TRBD1; clone size: once; V gene: TRBV2; J gene: TRBJ2-7; CDR3 DNA: TGTGCCAGCAGAAACGAGGGGGCGAGCTACGAGCAGTACTTC; CDR3 protein: CASRNEGASYEQYF
D gene: TRBD2; clone size: NA; V gene: TRBV28; J gene: TRBJ2-1; CDR3 DNA: TGTGCCAGCAGATTAGCGGGAGGGCCGAAGAATGAGCAGTTCTTC; CDR3 protein: CASRLAGGPKNEQFF
D gene: NA; clone size: NA; V gene: TRBV6-1; J gene: TRBJ1-4; CDR3 DNA: TGTGCCAGCAGTGACGCCCAGGCCGGAGGAACTAATGAAAAACTGTTTTTT; CDR3 protein: CASSDAQAGGTNEKLFF
D gene: TRBD1; clone size: many; V gene: TRBV11-3; J gene: TRBJ2-2; CDR3 DNA: TGTGCCAGCAGCTTTTCCGGGACAGGGGGAACCGGGGAGCTGTTTTTT; CDR3 protein: CASSFSGTGGTGELFF
D gene: TRBD1; clone size: NA; V gene: TRBV11-2; J gene: TRBJ1-4; CDR3 DNA: TGTGCCAGCAGCGCAGGGGGCTTTGGTGAAAAACTGTTTTTT; CDR3 protein: CASSAGGFGEKLFF
D gene: TRBD1; clone size: few; V gene: TRBV27; J gene: TRBJ1-4; CDR3 DNA: TGTGCCAGCAGCCCATCGGACAGGGGTAGAGAAAAACTGTTTTTT; CDR3 protein: CASSPSDRGREKLFF
D gene: TRBD1; clone size: NA; V gene: TRBV18; J gene: TRBJ1-1; CDR3 DNA: TGTGCCAGCTCACCAGGACAGGGGGACTTCACTGAAGCTTTCTTT; CDR3 protein: CASSPGQGDFTEAFF
D gene: TRBD2; clone size: NA; V gene: TRBV6-2/TRBV6-3; J gene: TRBJ2-1; CDR3 DNA: TGTGCCAGCAGTTCCCCCCCTAGCGGGAGTTCGGATGAGCAGTTCTTC; CDR3 protein: CASSSPPSGSSDEQFF
D gene: NA; clone size: once; V gene: TRBV27; J gene: TRBJ2-3; CDR3 DNA: TGTGCCAGCAACCGACTAGTGCCGGGCACAGATACGCAGTATTTT; CDR3 protein: CASNRLVPGTDTQYF
D gene: TRBD2; clone size: NA; V gene: TRBV7-7; J gene: TRBJ2-2; CDR3 DNA: TGTGCTAGCAGCCCAGCGGGAGGGCCCGGGGAGCTGTTTTTT; CDR3 protein: CASSPAGGPGELFF
D gene: NA; clone size: NA; V gene: TRBV19; J gene: TRBJ1-3; CDR3 DNA: TGTGCCAGTAGCCGAAACTGGTTCTCTGGAAACACCATATATTTT; CDR3 protein: CASSRNWFSGNTIYF
D gene: NA; clone size: NA; V gene: TRBV12-3/TRBV12-4; J gene: TRBJ2-3; CDR3 DNA: TGTGCCAGCAGTCCCCTCGGCACAGATACGCAGTATTTT; CDR3 protein: CASSPLGTDTQYF
D gene: TRBD2; clone size: few; V gene: TRBV18; J gene: TRBJ2-1; CDR3 DNA: TGTGCCAGCTCACGCGGACTAGCGGGAGTGATAAATGAGCAGTTCTTC; CDR3 protein: CASSRGLAGVINEQFF
D gene: NA; clone size: NA; V gene: TRBV30; J gene: TRBJ1-3; CDR3 DNA: TGTGCCTGGACCAGGGGCAGCCCAGGGAGTGGAAACACCATATATTTT; CDR3 protein: CAWTRGSPGSGNTIYF
D gene: NA; clone size: NA; V gene: TRBV5-4; J gene: TRBJ1-2; CDR3 DNA: TGTGCCAGCAGGCTAGGAAGGTCAGGGGCTAACTATGGCTACACCTTC; CDR3 protein: CASRLGRSGANYGYTF
D gene: TRBD1; clone size: NA; V gene: TRBV11-3; J gene: TRBJ2-7; CDR3 DNA: TGTGCCAGCAGCCAAGGGGGCGAAGGGGGAGAGCAGTACTTC; CDR3 protein: CASSQGGEGGEQYF
D gene: NA; clone size: NA; V gene: TRBV5-5; J gene: TRBJ1-1; CDR3 DNA: TGTGCCAGCACCCAGACGGGGGACACTGAAGCTTTCTTT; CDR3 protein: CASTQTGDTEAFF
D gene: TRBD2; clone size: once; V gene: TRBV18; J gene: TRBJ2-1; CDR3 DNA: TGTGCCAGCTCACCGAGAGGACTAGCGGGAGGAACGGGTGAGCAGTTCTTC; CDR3 protein: CASSPRGLAGGTGEQFF
D gene: TRBD2; clone size: few; V gene: TRBV11-2; J gene: TRBJ2-1; CDR3 DNA: TGTGCCAGCAGCCCCGCAGGGCCTAGCGGGAGGTACAATGAGCAGTTCTTC; CDR3 protein: CASSPAGPSGRYNEQFF
D gene: TRBD2; clone size: NA; V gene: TRBV30; J gene: TRBJ2-1; CDR3 DNA: TGTGCCTGGAGTCGGATAGCGGGAGGGAGGTACAATGAGCAGTTCTTC; CDR3 protein: CAWSRIAGGRYNEQFF
D gene: TRBD2; clone size: NA; V gene: TRBV15; J gene: TRBJ2-5; CDR3 DNA: TGTGCCACCAGCAGAGAAGGGCTAGCGGGAGTGGGAGAGACCCAGTACTTC; CDR3 protein: CATSREGLAGVGETQYF
D gene: NA; clone size: NA; V gene: TRBV5-1; J gene: TRBJ2-7; CDR3 DNA: TGCGCCAGCAGCTTGGGAGGTGTCTCAAGGACCTACGAGCAGTACTTC; CDR3 protein: CASSLGGVSRTYEQYF
D gene: NA; clone size: NA; V gene: TRBV7-3; J gene: TRBJ1-6; CDR3 DNA: TGTGCCAGCAGCTTAAGGGCTGCTAATTCACCCCTCCACTTT; CDR3 protein: CASSLRAANSPLHF
D gene: TRBD1; clone size: NA; V gene: TRBV9; J gene: TRBJ1-6; CDR3 DNA: TGTGCCAGCAGCGTAGGACAGGGCAATTCACCCCTCCACTTT; CDR3 protein: CASSVGQGNSPLHF
D gene: TRBD1; clone size: NA; V gene: TRBV3-1/TRBV3-2; J gene: TRBJ2-3; CDR3 DNA: TGTGCCAGCAGCCCCCCGACAGGGGCGAGGGCAGATACGCAGTATTTT; CDR3 protein: CASSPPTGARADTQYF
D gene: TRBD1; clone size: NA; V gene: TRBV24-1; J gene: TRBJ2-2; CDR3 DNA: TGTGCCACCAGTGACTCCAGGACAGGGGTGCTTGGGGAGCTGTTTTTT; CDR3 protein: CATSDSRTGVLGELFF
D gene: TRBD1; clone size: NA; V gene: TRBV3-1/TRBV3-2; J gene: TRBJ2-6; CDR3 DNA: TGTGCCAGCAGCAAAAGCTGGGACAGGGCCCCCTCTGGGGCCAACGTCCTGACTTTC; CDR3 protein: CASSKSWDRAPSGANVLTF
D gene: TRBD2; clone size: few; V gene: TRBV2; J gene: TRBJ2-7; CDR3 DNA: TGTGCCAGCAGTGGGACTAGCGGCGAGCAGTACTTC; CDR3 protein: CASSGTSGEQYF
D gene: NA; clone size: NA; V gene: TRBV4-1; J gene: TRBJ2-2; CDR3 DNA: TGCGCCAGCAGCCAAGATCCGGGGTACACCGGGGAGCTGTTTTTT; CDR3 protein: CASSQDPGYTGELFF
D gene: NA; clone size: NA; V gene: TRBV7-9; J gene: TRBJ2-1; CDR3 DNA: TGTGCCAGCAGCAACCCTCCAGGGGCAAATGAGCAGTTCTTC; CDR3 protein: CASSNPPGANEQFF
D gene: TRBD2; clone size: NA; V gene: TRBV14; J gene: TRBJ2-1; CDR3 DNA: TGTGCCAGCAGCCAAGTTCGGTCGAGCGGGGAATACAATGAGCAGTTCTTC; CDR3 protein: CASSQVRSSGEYNEQFF
D gene: NA; clone size: NA; V gene: TRBV30; J gene: TRBJ1-2; CDR3 DNA: TGTGCCTGGTTTAGACGGGGGGTAGGGGGTGGCTACACCTTC; CDR3 protein: CAWFRRGVGGGYTF